The 26 T cell receptor beta chains below all came from one sample that was sequenced in a study of human thymus T cells. Assay: immunoSEQ multiplex PCR; the TCRdb copy retains only in-frame clones and omits some. The repertoire holds 40,000 to 45,000 clones, with nearly 95% as singletons. Sequenced: blood. The receptor source for this set is a boy in the first two years of life with a congenital heart defect but otherwise immunologically healthy.

The chain combines TRBV11-1 with TRBJ1-3, with D unclear. V lost 4 bases and J lost 3, with 4 bases in between. This CDR3 is 12 amino acids long. The germline CDR1 and CDR2 sequences are SGHAT and FQDESV (reference sequence). The CDR3 is CASSSGGNTIYF. The CDR3 nucleotides read TGTGCCAGCAGCTCCGGTGGAAACACCATATATTTT.

This clone was counted a few times. The chain uses TRBV7-6 and TRBJ2-3, with 10 positions matching TRBD2. This CDR3 spans 15 amino acids. From germline, CDR1 is SGHVS and CDR2 FNYEAQ. V lost 5 bases and J lost 4; bases outside the gene matches: 6. CDR3 sequence: CASSLSGGAPDTQYF. CDR3 sequence (DNA): TGTGCCAGCAGCCTAAGCGGGGGGGCCCCAGATACGCAGTATTTT. Full variable domain (missing parts from reference TRBV7-6 and TRBJ2-3): GAGVSQSPRYKVTKRGQDVALRCDPISGHVSLYWYRQALGQGPEFLTYFNYEAQQDKSGLPNDRFSAERPEGSISTLTIQRTEQRDSAMYRCASSLSGGAPDTQYFGPGTRLTVL.

The CDR3 region has the DNA TGTGCCAGCACCGGTAGGGTGGCGGGGGGCTACGAGCAGTACTTC. Translating it yields CASTGRVAGGYEQYF. The chain links TRBV6-5 to TRBJ2-7, with 8 bases lining up with TRBD2. V lost 7 bases and J lost 3; bases outside the gene matches: 11. CDR1 is MNHEY and CDR2 is SVGAGI in the germline V gene. This CDR3 has 15 residues.

The chain recombines TRBV13 with TRBJ2-1; 7 nucleotides line up with TRBD1. CDR1 and CDR2 (germline): PRHDT, FYEKMQ (reference sequence). The CDR3 runs 16 residues. With 1 base clipped from V and 4 bases from J, the junction kept 7 bases outside the gene matches. The CDR3, as DNA: TGTGCCAGCAGCTTAGATGGGGACAGAGCTTACAATGAGCAGTTCTTC. Translated, it gives CASSLDGDRAYNEQFF.

The chain has TRBV5-1 and TRBJ1-2, with a possible D match to TRBD1 (6 bases). The CDR3 has 13 residues. The germline gives CDR1 SGHRS, CDR2 YFSETQ. Trimming left V 4 bases short and J 7 bases short, with 14 bases between. DNA for the CDR3: TGCGCCAGCAGCGTGACAGGCTCGGGTGGCTACACCTTC. Its protein is CASSVTGSGGYTF. The full variable domain, its missing parts supplied by reference TRBV5-1 and TRBJ1-2, is KAGVTQTPRYLIKTRGQQVTLSCSPISGHRSVSWYQQTPGQGLQFLFEYFSETQRNKGNFPGRFSGRQFSNSRSEMNVSTLELGDSALYLCASSVTGSGGYTFGSGTRLTVV.

This chain connects TRBV5-1 to TRBJ2-2; TRBD2 agrees at 11 bases. J gave up 9 bases and V 2 bases, and 9 bases lay outside the gene matches. The CDR3 is 16 residues long. The germline gives CDR1 SGHRS, CDR2 YFSETQ. In DNA, the CDR3 is TGCGCCAGCAGCTTAACTAGCGGGGGCTCCCCCCGGGAGCTGTTTTTT. This translates into CASSLTSGGSPRELFF. Full variable domain (rest looked up from reference TRBV5-1 and TRBJ2-2): KAGVTQTPRYLIKTRGQQVTLSCSPISGHRSVSWYQQTPGQGLQFLFEYFSETQRNKGNFPGRFSGRQFSNSRSEMNVSTLELGDSALYLCASSLTSGGSPRELFFGEGSRLTVL.

This chain's CDR3 is CASSDGPPVGYTF. CDR3 DNA: TGCGCCAGCAGTGACGGCCCCCCGGTGGGCTACACCTTC. V is TRBV10-2 and J is TRBJ1-2, with D uncertain. V lost 3 bases, J lost 8 bases, and 13 bases lay in between. Per the germline V gene, CDR1 is WSHSY and CDR2 is SAAADI. CDR3 size: 13 residues.

The chain employs TRBV23-1 and TRBJ2-2, with 10 bases matching TRBD1. TRBV23-1 is filed as an ORF, its function uncertain. J gave up 4 bases and V 7 bases, and 6 bases lay outside the gene matches. CDR3 length: 15 residues. CDR3 DNA sequence: TGCGCCAGCAAGGAGGACAGGGGGAGCACCGGGGAGCTGTTTTTT. This codes for CASKEDRGSTGELFF.

The genes are TRBV18 and TRBJ1-3, with D unresolved. Germline V CDR1 and CDR2: KGHSH, LQKENI. V gave up 1 base and J gave up 0 bases, with 7 bases separating them. This CDR3 is built from 15 residues. The CDR3 is CASSPQPDSGNTIYF. The CDR3 nucleotides are TGTGCCAGCTCACCACAGCCCGACTCTGGAAACACCATATATTTT.

The chain couples TRBV4-1 to TRBJ2-7; TRBD1 aligns across 8 bases. The germline V gene has CDR1 MGHRA and CDR2 YSYEKL. The V and J ends lost 5 bases and 6 bases, in that order; junction bases with no gene match: 9. This CDR3 is built from 14 residues. The CDR3 loop is CASSDRTGKPEQYF. Written as DNA, the CDR3 is TGCGCCAGCAGCGACCGGACAGGGAAGCCCGAGCAGTACTTC.

This clone was seen more than once but under ten times. The chain carries TRBV28 and TRBJ1-1; no clear D gene. The CDR3 contains 12 residues. Germline lookup yields CDR1 MDHEN and CDR2 SYDVKM. CDR3 residues: CAASRKNTEAFF. DNA for the CDR3: TGTGCTGCGTCGAGAAAGAACACTGAAGCTTTCTTT.

A single count supports this clone. The V and J genes are TRBV6-1 and TRBJ1-2; 7 bases are a match to TRBD1. The J segment lost 9 bases and the V segment lost 6 bases, leaving 7 bases of the junction unmatched. CDR3 length: 12 amino acids. Looked up from germline, CDR1 is MNHNS and CDR2 is SASEGT. CDR3 sequence reads: CASRIQGRSYTF. The CDR3 DNA reads as TGTGCCAGCAGAATACAGGGGAGGAGCTACACCTTC.

V and J are TRBV4-3 and TRBJ2-6, with D perhaps TRBD2 (6 bases). Trimming removed 5 bases at V and 2 bases at J, with 10 bases between. Germline CDR1 reads LGHNA; CDR2 reads YSLEER. This CDR3 has 15 amino acids. The DNA of the CDR3 is TGCGCCAGCAGCGAGGGACTGGCTGGGGCCAACGTCCTGACTTTC. Protein product: CASSEGLAGANVLTF.

This chain links TRBV4-2 with TRBJ2-5, with 11 bases lining up with TRBD2. This CDR3 is built from 15 residues. V dropped 4 bases and J dropped 5; count of bases not matched to a gene: 6. Per the germline V gene, CDR1 is LGHNA and CDR2 is YNFKEQ. The CDR3 DNA is TGTGCCAGCAGCCTTTTAGCGGGGGGGCGCGAGACCCAGTACTTC. Encoded protein: CASSLLAGGRETQYF.

This clone has just one count. Germline is not matched at one junction end, which may reflect a read error. Within the sample, other DNA sequences also encode this same CDR3. The chain combines TRBV5-1 with TRBJ2-2, with 13 bases that match TRBD2. Germline V gene data show CDR1 as SGHRS and CDR2 as YFSETQ. The CDR3 totals 19 residues. The CDR3 bases are TGCGCCAGCAGCTCAAAGGGACTAGCGGGGCGAATGAACACCGGAGAGCTGTTTTTT. Translation gives CASSSKGLAGRMNTGELFF.

The chain is built from TRBV11-3 and TRBJ1-4; tentatively, D is TRBD1 (6 bases). Germline CDR1 is SGHNT and CDR2 is YENEEA. CDR3 length: 17 amino acids. V was trimmed by 3 bases and J by 0 bases, leaving 14 bases between them. The CDR3 region is CASSFRGHRATNEKLFF. The DNA for the CDR3 is TGTGCCAGCAGCTTCCGGGGACACCGTGCAACTAATGAAAAACTGTTTTTT.

The table lists this clone with a count of one. The rearrangement links TRBV30 to TRBJ1-1, with TRBD1 as a possible D gene (5 bases). The CDR3 length is 11 residues. V lost 0 bases and J 8 bases, leaving 7 bases between the germline ends. Germline CDR1 is GTSNPN and CDR2 is SVGIG (reference sequence). CDR3 sequence: CAWSVEGEAFF. CDR3 DNA sequence: TGTGCCTGGAGTGTAGAGGGGGAAGCTTTCTTT.

This clone was seen just once. The genes are TRBV2 and TRBJ2-7; 8 bases map to TRBD1. Per germline, CDR1 SNHLY and CDR2 FYNNEI. The V gene end was trimmed by 5 bases and the J gene end by 1 base; junction bases not matched to a gene: 10. The CDR3 spans 16 residues. The CDR3 is CASSYRAGGLSYEQYF. The CDR3 coding sequence is TGTGCCAGCAGTTACCGGGCAGGGGGCTTGTCCTACGAGCAGTACTTC.

CDR3 in DNA: TGCGCCAGCAGCCAAGAATTGAATCAGCCCCAGCATTTT. Translated: CASSQELNQPQHF. V and J are TRBV4-3 and TRBJ1-5; D not certain. Between the trimmed V and J ends, which lost 0 bases and 4 bases, there was a span of 4 bases. Germline V gene data show CDR1 as LGHNA and CDR2 as YSLEER. The CDR3 is made up of 13 amino acids.

The chain employs TRBV5-1 and TRBJ2-2; D remains unclear. The germline gives CDR1 SGHRS, CDR2 YFSETQ. V gave up 4 bases and J gave up 3 bases, with 13 bases separating them. This CDR3 is 15 amino acids long. The CDR3 DNA sequence: TGCGCCAGCAGCCAAGTAACACGGGACACCGGGGAGCTGTTTTTT. It yields the protein CASSQVTRDTGELFF. Filled out from reference TRBV5-1 and TRBJ2-2, the complete variable domain reads KAGVTQTPRYLIKTRGQQVTLSCSPISGHRSVSWYQQTPGQGLQFLFEYFSETQRNKGNFPGRFSGRQFSNSRSEMNVSTLELGDSALYLCASSQVTRDTGELFFGEGSRLTVL.

The rearrangement links TRBV21-1 to TRBJ1-1; the D call in the table, TRBD1, was not verified against the DNA. TRBV21-1 is deemed a pseudogene. The CDR3 has 15 amino acids. The CDR3 sequence: CASSRWTGPYTEAFF. CDR3 in DNA: TGTGCCAGCAGCCGTTGGACAGGGCCTTACACTGAAGCTTTCTTT.

The genes are TRBV7-3 and TRBJ2-1; TRBD2 agrees at 10 bases. The germline CDR1 and CDR2 sequences are SGHTA and FQGTGA. Germline trimming cut 8 bases from V and 6 bases from J; bases unmatched to any gene: 7. This CDR3 is 14 amino acids long. In DNA form, the CDR3 reads TGTGCCAGCGCCCTAGCGGGGGAAGGCAATGAGCAGTTCTTC. Protein sequence: CASALAGEGNEQFF.

The J gene is TRBJ2-3, the V gene TRBV29-1; 9 bases map to TRBD2. The trim removed 3 bases at V and 2 bases at J, leaving 6 bases unmatched. Germline CDR1 and CDR2: SQVTM and ANQGSEA. This CDR3 has 15 residues. CDR3 coding DNA: TGCAGCGTTGATGGAGCGGGGGGCCCCACAGATACGCAGTATTTT. It codes for CSVDGAGGPTDTQYF.

The rearrangement uses TRBV6-1 and TRBJ1-6; weak D call: TRBD1 (5 bases). Per germline, CDR1 MNHNS and CDR2 SASEGT. Between the trimmed V and J ends, which lost 10 bases and 6 bases, there was a span of 16 bases. The CDR3 length is 14 residues. Here the CDR3 reads CATGGGGFNSPLHF. In DNA form, the CDR3 reads TGTGCCACCGGGGGGGGAGGGTTTAATTCACCCCTCCACTTT.

The gene calls are TRBV30 and TRBJ2-7, with TRBD2 matching 7 bases. The CDR3 has 13 amino acids. CDR1 is GTSNPN, CDR2 SVGIG, per germline (reference sequence). The V gene end was trimmed by 0 bases and the J gene end by 2 bases; junction bases not matched to a gene: 1. As DNA, the CDR3 is TGTGCCTGGAGTGTAGGACTAGCCTACGAGCAGTACTTC. It yields the protein CAWSVGLAYEQYF.

The chain carries TRBV9 and TRBJ2-2; 12 positions agree with TRBD2. There are 17 residues in the CDR3. The V gene end was trimmed by 3 bases and the J gene end by 2 bases; junction bases not matched to a gene: 5. CDR1 SGDLS and CDR2 YYNGEE come from the germline V gene. The CDR3 spells CASSGTSGALNTGELFF. The DNA of the CDR3 is TGTGCCAGCAGCGGGACTAGCGGGGCCTTAAACACCGGGGAGCTGTTTTTT. The full variable domain, rest sourced from reference TRBV9 and TRBJ2-2, is DSGVTQTPKHLITATGQRVTLRCSPRSGDLSVYWYQQSLDQGLQFLIQYYNGEERAKGNILERFSAQQFPDLHSELNLSSLELGDSALYFCASSGTSGALNTGELFFGEGSRLTVL.